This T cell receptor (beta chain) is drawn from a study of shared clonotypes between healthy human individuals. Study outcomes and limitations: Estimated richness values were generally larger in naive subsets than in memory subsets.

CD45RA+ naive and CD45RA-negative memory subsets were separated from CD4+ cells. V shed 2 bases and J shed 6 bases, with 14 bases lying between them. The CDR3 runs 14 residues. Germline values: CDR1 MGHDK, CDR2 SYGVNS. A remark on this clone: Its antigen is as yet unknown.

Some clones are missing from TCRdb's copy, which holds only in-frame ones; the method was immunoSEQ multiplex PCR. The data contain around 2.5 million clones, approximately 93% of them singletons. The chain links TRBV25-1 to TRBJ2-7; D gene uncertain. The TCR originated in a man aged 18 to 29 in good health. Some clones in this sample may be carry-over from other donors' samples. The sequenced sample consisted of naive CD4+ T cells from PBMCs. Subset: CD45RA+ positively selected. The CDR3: CASSEVSPWGEQYF. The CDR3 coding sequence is TGTGCCAGCAGTGAAGTTTCTCCCTGGGGCGAGCAGTACTTC.